This TCR beta chain was captured in a study of blood T cells in healthy people across ages. Overall study results and limits: Whereas aged donors had fewer naive CD4+ cells, long-lived donors had more of them and higher diversity. No conclusive comparison of naive versus antigen-experienced cells was possible with unsorted PBMCs.

The V end was cut by 3 bases, the J end by 6 bases, with 12 bases between. This CDR3 comprises 14 residues. Concerning this clonotype: Its target is not known.

Primers used in a second PCR of roughly 6 to 12 cycles were a sample-barcoded 5' primer and a J-beta primer mix. Samples each returned at least 3 million CDR3-containing paired-end reads. MiXCR was run by TCRdb on the 5' RACE reads, yielding one entry per CDR3 protein. This table has some 860,000 distinct CDR3 sequences, roughly three fifths appearing once. The chain carries TRBV12-3 or TRBV12-4 and TRBJ2-1; D remains ambiguous. Material: blood. The receptor was derived from a man aged 35-49 years in good health. DNA of the CDR3: TGTGCCAGCAGTTTCCTTCGCACGAGCAATGAGCAGTTCTTC. It translates to CASSFLRTSNEQFF.